The TCR beta chain described here comes from a study of cytomegalovirus exposure and HLA in healthy donors. The study, taken as a whole, reports: The study labeled 170 or so TCR beta chains cytomegalovirus-associated. A later analysis appeared to link common viral pathogens to several of the most significant clusters.

Likely unrecorded immune exposures existed in these nominally healthy donors. The V segment lost 5 bases and the J segment 6 bases; nucleotides outside the gene matches: 9. The CDR3 spans 15 residues. In germline, CDR1 is SGHTA, CDR2 FQGNSA. The PCR contained 60 Vbeta and 13 Jbeta primers. The table came from immunoSEQ multiplex PCR; TCRdb's copy has only in-frame clones and leaves some out. The table has about 91,000 clones, 86% seen once. As regards this clone: The target antigen is unknown.

V is TRBV7-2 and J is TRBJ2-2; 7 bases align to TRBD1. This TCR came from a man younger than 40 in good health and CMV-seropositive. The sample taken for sequencing was PBMCs. CDR3 region: CASSQRQGRAGELFF. The CDR3 DNA reads TGTGCCAGCAGCCAAAGACAGGGTAGGGCCGGGGAGCTGTTTTTT. Combining the CDR3 with reference TRBV7-2 and TRBJ2-2 gives the whole variable domain GAGVSQSPSNKVTEKGKDVELRCDPISGHTALYWYRQSLGQGLEFLIYFQGNSAPDKSGLPSDRFSAERTGGSVSTLTIQRTQQEDSAVYLCASSQRQGRAGELFFGEGSRLTVL.